This is a list of T cell receptor beta chains from one sample in a study of shared clonotypes between healthy human individuals. TCRdb keeps only in-frame clones here, not all; method: immunoSEQ multiplex PCR. The sample lists about 580,000 clones; 95% to 98% were seen once. The sample comprised naive CD8+ T cells sorted from blood. All receptors derive from a man in his thirties or forties in good health. The CDR3 runs from the conserved cysteine through the conserved F or W. The order of the fields is clone size, J gene, D gene, V gene, CDR3 DNA, CDR3 protein. D genes are given only for firm matches. Not every row has a clone size; where given, it reads once, few, many or a size class.

NA,TRBJ1-1,NA,TRBV5-4,TGTGCCAGCAGCCTCAGGGATATGAACACTGAAGCTTTCTTT,CASSLRDMNTEAFF
NA,TRBJ2-3,TRBD1,TRBV7-6,TGTGCCAGCAGCTTAGGCAGGGGGCGAGCTAGCACAGATACGCAGTATTTT,CASSLGRGRASTDTQYF
NA,TRBJ2-1,TRBD1,TRBV18,TGTGCCAGCTCGCCTACAGGGGGCGCATACAATGAGCAGTTCTTC,CASSPTGGAYNEQFF
once,TRBJ1-1,NA,TRBV4-3,TGCGCCAGCAGCCAACGAAGGGCGTTAAACGGGGCAGGAGGTACTGAAGCTTTCTTT,CASSQRRALNGAGGTEAFF
NA,TRBJ2-7,NA,TRBV29-1,TGCAGCGTTGAAGATAGCGGATCCTACGAGCAGTACTTC,CSVEDSGSYEQYF
NA,TRBJ2-5,NA,TRBV5-1,TGCGCCAGCAGCTTGGCCGGAGGTAGGGAGACCCAGTACTTC,CASSLAGGRETQYF
NA,TRBJ2-7,NA,TRBV5-1,TGCGCCAGCAGCCCGGGGGAGGTAGCCACCTACGAGCAGTACTTC,CASSPGEVATYEQYF
NA,TRBJ2-1,TRBD2,TRBV9,TGTGCCAGCAGCGCTAGCGGGGGATCGTACAATGAGCAGTTCTTC,CASSASGGSYNEQFF
NA,TRBJ2-5,TRBD1,TRBV7-9,TGTGCCAGCAGCTTAGGGGGGACAGGCAGGGAGACCCAGTACTTC,CASSLGGTGRETQYF
NA,TRBJ2-7,TRBD2,TRBV18,TGTGCCAGCTCACCCACTCCGGGACTAGCGGCAACCTACGAGCAGTACTTC,CASSPTPGLAATYEQYF
NA,TRBJ2-7,NA,TRBV4-1,TGCGCCAGCAGCCAAGGAGTAGCGGACTCCTACGAGCAGTACTTC,CASSQGVADSYEQYF
NA,TRBJ1-3,NA,TRBV7-9,TGTGCCAGCAGCCCTGGGCCAGCTTGGGGCCGTTCTGGAAACACCATATATTTT,CASSPGPAWGRSGNTIYF
NA,TRBJ2-1,NA,TRBV13,TGTGCCAGCAGCTTGTCGTATGAGCAGTTCTTC,CASSLSYEQFF
NA,TRBJ1-5,TRBD1,TRBV27,TGTGCCAGCACCACCGGACAGGGCAATCAGCCCCAGCATTTT,CASTTGQGNQPQHF
NA,TRBJ2-7,TRBD2,TRBV5-1,TGCGCCAGCAGCCCTGGACTAGCGGGAGGGGATTATTACGAGCAGTACTTC,CASSPGLAGGDYYEQYF
NA,TRBJ1-2,NA,TRBV11-2,TGTGCCAGCAGCCCGGGTATAGGGAGCTATGGCTACACCTTC,CASSPGIGSYGYTF
NA,TRBJ2-6,NA,TRBV4-1,TGCGCCAGCAGCCCTCACCCGGCGAGCGTCTCTGGGGCCAACGTCCTGACTTTC,CASSPHPASVSGANVLTF
NA,TRBJ1-2,NA,TRBV4-1,TGCGCCAGCAGCCAGGGACCGACCTATGGCTACACCTTC,CASSQGPTYGYTF
NA,TRBJ2-1,NA,TRBV27,TGTGCCAGCAGTTTGGCAGACTCCTACAATGAGCAGTTCTTC,CASSLADSYNEQFF
NA,TRBJ1-1,NA,TRBV7-6,TGTGCCAGCAGCTTAGTAGGTCAGAACACTGAAGCTTTCTTT,CASSLVGQNTEAFF
NA,TRBJ1-4,NA,TRBV6-5,TGTGCCAGCAGTTACATCCCCTCAACTAATGAAAAACTGTTTTTT,CASSYIPSTNEKLFF
NA,TRBJ2-7,NA,TRBV7-8,TGTGCCAGCAGCTCTTCCCCCGGCACCTACGAGCAGTACTTC,CASSSSPGTYEQYF
NA,TRBJ2-3,TRBD2,TRBV5-1,TGCGCCAGCAGCTTGGAGGGGCCACTAGCGGGAGACACGCAGTATTTT,CASSLEGPLAGDTQYF
NA,TRBJ2-7,NA,TRBV2,TGTGCCAGCAGACAACAGGGCGGGTCCTACGAGCAGTACTTC,CASRQQGGSYEQYF
NA,TRBJ1-5,NA,TRBV21-1,TGTGCCAGCAACTTTTATAGCAATCAGCCCCAGCATTTT,CASNFYSNQPQHF
NA,TRBJ2-1,TRBD1,TRBV7-9,TGTGCCAGCAGCCGATACAGGGGAGACAATGAGCAGTTCTTC,CASSRYRGDNEQFF
NA,TRBJ2-2,NA,TRBV28,TGTGCCAGCAGATGGGGGCGAACGAACACCGGGGAGCTGTTTTTT,CASRWGRTNTGELFF
NA,TRBJ1-2,NA,TRBV5-4,TGTGCCACCCGAGACACGGACTATGGCTACACCTTC,CATRDTDYGYTF
NA,TRBJ2-3,NA,TRBV6-4,TGTGCCAGCAGTGACGGGACCGCACAATATAGTAAAGATACGCAGTATTTT,CASSDGTAQYSKDTQYF